These T cell receptor beta chains were read from a single sample in a study of cytomegalovirus exposure and HLA in healthy donors. TCRdb keeps only in-frame clones here, not all; method: immunoSEQ multiplex PCR. The sample has about 180,000 clones, around 85% seen once. What was sequenced was PBMCs. These receptors came from a young man in good health and CMV-seropositive. The CDR3 runs from the conserved cysteine through the conserved F or W. The order of the fields is clone size, V gene, D gene, J gene, CDR3 protein, CDR3 DNA. D genes are given only for firm matches. The size field is filled for only some rows; it gives once, few, many or a size class.

.	TRBV6-6	TRBD2	TRBJ2-4	CASSSGSAKNIQYF	TGTGCCAGCAGTAGCGGGAGCGCCAAAAACATTCAGTACTTC
.	TRBV10-3	.	TRBJ2-1	CAISASGDSYNEQFF	TGTGCCATCAGTGCGTCCGGAGACTCCTACAATGAGCAGTTCTTC
.	TRBV6-5	.	TRBJ2-7	CASRTGSHEQYF	TGTGCCAGCAGAACAGGGTCCCACGAGCAGTACTTC
.	TRBV27	TRBD1	TRBJ1-4	CASRSGQVNEGLFF	TGTGCCAGCAGGAGTGGACAGGTTAATGAGGGGCTGTTTTTT
.	TRBV6-5	.	TRBJ2-2	CASSYHSGGELFF	TGTGCCAGCAGTTATCACTCCGGCGGGGAGCTGTTTTTT
.	TRBV6-1	TRBD2	TRBJ2-7	CASSEARGEMGYEQYF	TGTGCCAGCAGTGAAGCGCGGGGGGAGATGGGCTACGAGCAGTACTTC
few	TRBV11-2	.	TRBJ2-1	CASSLAVASYNEQFF	TGTGCCAGCAGCTTAGCGGTAGCGAGCTACAATGAGCAGTTCTTC
.	TRBV2	.	TRBJ1-2	CASSDPSPNYGYTF	TGTGCCAGCAGTGACCCCTCCCCGAACTATGGCTACACCTTC
.	TRBV12-5	.	TRBJ1-5	CASGSGVRSNQPQHF	TGTGCTAGTGGTTCAGGGGTGAGAAGCAATCAGCCCCAGCATTTT
.	TRBV30	TRBD1	TRBJ1-4	CAWSDRDVLFF	TGTGCCTGGAGCGACAGGGACGTACTGTTTTTT
.	TRBV5-8	.	TRBJ2-1	CASSLRLASGDEQFF	TGTGCCAGCAGCTTGAGGCTAGCATCGGGGGATGAGCAGTTCTTC
.	TRBV14	.	TRBJ2-7	CASSQGAYEQYF	TGTGCCAGCAGCCAAGGAGCCTACGAGCAGTACTTC
.	TRBV28	TRBD2	TRBJ2-3	CASSFPSAGSTDTQYF	TGTGCCAGCAGTTTCCCGTCAGCGGGGAGCACAGATACGCAGTATTTT
.	TRBV5-4	TRBD1	TRBJ1-6	CASSPGTVNSPLHF	TGTGCCAGCAGCCCGGGGACAGTCAATTCACCCCTCCACTTT
.	TRBV28	.	TRBJ2-7	CASSFSVTGMKEYEQYF	TGTGCCAGCAGTTTTTCTGTTACAGGTATGAAGGAATACGAGCAGTACTTC
.	TRBV11-3	TRBD2	TRBJ2-3	CASSIPGGPPDTQYF	TGTGCCAGCAGCATTCCGGGGGGGCCTCCGGATACGCAGTATTTT
.	TRBV28	.	TRBJ1-1	CASRGTLNTEAFF	TGTGCCAGCAGGGGGACATTGAACACTGAAGCTTTCTTT
.	TRBV6-5	TRBD1	TRBJ1-5	CASGQGSWNQPQHF	TGTGCCAGCGGACAGGGGAGTTGGAATCAGCCCCAGCATTTT